Listed below are T cell receptor beta chains from one sample, sequenced in a study of beta chain features in type 1 diabetes. Some clones are missing from TCRdb's copy, which holds only in-frame ones; the method was immunoSEQ multiplex PCR. The repertoire includes under 800,000 clones, around 15% of them detected once, and roughly 0.098% sits in the top ten. Sequencing was done on a sample of naive CD4+ T cells from blood. The receptors shown here come from a young man in good health. CDR3s leave out the opening cysteine and the closing phenylalanine or tryptophan.

J gene: TRBJ2-1
V gene: TRBV11-1
CDR3 protein: ASSLRGTGGNEQF

J gene: TRBJ2-4
V gene: TRBV4-1
CDR3 protein: ASSPGTGGLAKNIQY

J gene: TRBJ1-6
V gene: TRBV19
CDR3 protein: ASSMVRVIDSPLH

J gene: TRBJ1-1
V gene: TRBV19
CDR3 protein: ASISLGRNTEAF

J gene: TRBJ2-5
V gene: TRBV10-3
CDR3 protein: AISGQGVQETQY

J gene: TRBJ2-1
V gene: TRBV7-9
CDR3 protein: ASSSRQNSYNEQF

J gene: TRBJ1-1
V gene: TRBV7-2
CDR3 protein: ASSFFRDNTEAF

J gene: TRBJ1-4
V gene: TRBV5-6
CDR3 protein: ASSLSWTALGGLF

J gene: TRBJ2-7
V gene: TRBV28
CDR3 protein: ASSTGPYEQY

J gene: TRBJ2-3
V gene: TRBV6-6
CDR3 protein: ATEAERGTDTQY

J gene: TRBJ1-1
V gene: TRBV11-1
CDR3 protein: ASSFTGTFSTEAF

J gene: TRBJ2-3
V gene: TRBV7-3
CDR3 protein: ASSRLGRRTDTQY

J gene: TRBJ1-2
V gene: TRBV12-5
CDR3 protein: ASGLVVGAVDPGQGAYGYT

J gene: TRBJ2-7
V gene: TRBV5-6
CDR3 protein: ASIRDRDRGATDEQY

J gene: TRBJ2-5
V gene: TRBV12-5
CDR3 protein: ASGLVGGAGGPQY

J gene: TRBJ2-3
V gene: TRBV7-2
CDR3 protein: ASSLRRKGGVTDTQY

J gene: TRBJ1-1
V gene: TRBV7-2
CDR3 protein: ASSLARGQGAAAF

J gene: TRBJ2-1
V gene: TRBV10-3
CDR3 protein: ATTSGPSSYNEQF

J gene: TRBJ2-2
V gene: TRBV7-3
CDR3 protein: ASSSPSLAATTGELF

J gene: TRBJ2-2
V gene: TRBV4-1
CDR3 protein: ASSQVSGGRPGELF

J gene: TRBJ2-3
V gene: TRBV25-1
CDR3 protein: ASSPSGLQTQY

J gene: TRBJ2-1
V gene: TRBV10-3
CDR3 protein: AISVNRDEQF

J gene: TRBJ2-5
V gene: TRBV19
CDR3 protein: ASSPGWGEETQY

J gene: TRBJ2-1
V gene: TRBV15
CDR3 protein: ATSRVWRGEQF

J gene: TRBJ2-7
V gene: TRBV15
CDR3 protein: ATSPSYEQY

J gene: TRBJ2-2
V gene: TRBV29-1
CDR3 protein: SVGTGGLRTGELF

J gene: TRBJ2-2
V gene: TRBV30
CDR3 protein: AWSKGRTSKSSGELF